What follows are 17 T cell receptor beta chains derived from one specimen sequenced in a study of OX40 agonist ivuxolimab in advanced cancers. Sequenced by immunoSEQ multiplex PCR; TCRdb stores in-frame clones only, minus some. The data contain 60,000 to 85,000 clones, approximately 83% of them singletons. Sequenced here: CD4+ or CD8+ T cells sorted from blood, sampled in a trial of the OX40 agonist ivuxolimab. All receptors come from an adult with an advanced solid tumor such as melanoma, head and neck, liver or kidney cancer.

The rearrangement uses TRBV5-1 and TRBJ2-1; tentative D call: TRBD2 (7 bases). The CDR3 covers 16 residues. V was clipped by 6 bases and J by 0 bases, with 16 bases between them. Looked up from germline, CDR1 is SGHRS and CDR2 is YFSETQ. CDR3 in amino acids: CASIGAGALSYNEQFF. For the CDR3, the DNA is TGCGCCAGCATCGGGGCGGGGGCCCTCTCCTACAATGAGCAGTTCTTC.

This chain joins TRBV11-2 and TRBJ1-1, with no clear D. Germline-derived CDR1 and CDR2 are SGHAT and FQNNGV. The V and J ends lost 6 bases and 3 bases respectively, with 5 bases between them. The CDR3 extends over 11 amino acids. CDR3 in DNA: TGTGCCAGCAGGGGATACACTGAAGCTTTCTTT. This codes for CASRGYTEAFF. The entire variable domain, with the rest obtained from reference TRBV11-2 and TRBJ1-1, is as follows: EAGVAQSPRYKIIEKRQSVAFWCNPISGHATLYWYQQILGQGPKLLIQFQNNGVVDDSQLPKDRFSAERLKGVDSTLKIQPAKLEDSAVYLCASRGYTEAFFGQGTRLTVV.

The CDR3 sequence is CASSPSRAGAPYEQYF. CDR3 DNA sequence: TGTGCCAGCAGCCCCTCAAGGGCAGGGGCCCCCTACGAGCAGTACTTC. The chain recombines TRBV4-2 with TRBJ2-7; tentative D call: TRBD1 (6 bases). The germline V gene encodes CDR1 LGHNA and CDR2 YNFKEQ. This CDR3 has 16 amino acids. V was shortened by 4 bases and J by 2 bases, with 18 bases between the two germline ends.

The V and J genes are TRBV7-6 and TRBJ1-6; a weak D match, TRBD1 (5 bases). Germline CDR1 is SGHVS and CDR2 is FNYEAQ. This CDR3 spans 13 amino acids. Trimming stripped 6 bases from V and 10 bases from J, with 13 bases between. Here the CDR3 reads CASRLRGESPLHF. The CDR3 DNA follows: TGTGCCAGCAGGCTTCGGGGGGAATCACCCCTCCACTTT.

The chain is built from TRBV19 and TRBJ1-5; 11 bases map to TRBD1. Germline V CDR1 and CDR2: LNHDA, SQIVND (reference sequence). Trimming took 3 bases from V and 5 from J; bases not matched to a gene: 3. The CDR3 covers 15 residues. The CDR3 DNA follows: TGTGCCAGTAGTATGGACAGGGGGCGCGATCAGCCCCAGCATTTT. Protein sequence: CASSMDRGRDQPQHF.

V and J are TRBV2 and TRBJ1-5; TRBD1 might be the D (5 bases). V dropped 1 base and J dropped 7 bases, with 14 bases sitting between them. The CDR3 runs 15 residues. Germline loops: CDR1 SNHLY, CDR2 FYNNEI. CDR3 bases: TGTGCCAGCAGTGAAGGGGCAGGGTCGGGACAGCCCCAGCATTTT. Amino acid sequence: CASSEGAGSGQPQHF.

The rearrangement links TRBV18 to TRBJ1-5; the D is unclear. Germline V gene sequence: CDR1 KGHSH, CDR2 LQKENI. The germline V and J ends were trimmed by 4 bases and 2 bases, with 15 bases remaining between them. The CDR3 length is 16 residues. The CDR3 bases are TGTGCCAGCTCACTGAACCGGGAGACTCGCAATCAGCCCCAGCATTTT. Residues: CASSLNRETRNQPQHF.

The chain uses TRBV29-1 and TRBJ2-7, with a possible D match to TRBD1 (5 bases). The CDR3 runs to 12 residues. The V gene lost 4 bases and the J gene lost 4 bases, with 11 bases spanning the gap. In germline, CDR1 is SQVTM, CDR2 ANQGSEA. CDR3 loop: CSVVGVGYEQYF. Written as DNA, the CDR3 is TGCAGCGTTGTAGGGGTTGGGTACGAGCAGTACTTC.

V and J are TRBV11-2 and TRBJ1-2, with D possibly TRBD1 on 5 matching bases. Germline CDR1 SGHAT, CDR2 FQNNGV. The CDR3 extends over 9 amino acids. Trimming left V 9 bases short and J 8 bases short, with 7 bases between. CDR3: CARWGGYTF. CDR3 nucleotides: TGTGCCAGATGGGGGGGCTACACCTTC.

This clone was found once. The chain carries TRBV29-1 and TRBJ2-3; D perhaps matches TRBD2 (5 bases). The V end was cut by 6 bases, the J end by 3 bases, with 16 bases between. This CDR3 comprises 14 residues. Germline values: CDR1 SQVTM, CDR2 ANQGSEA. CDR3 nucleotide sequence: TGCAGCGTCCCCCCCCCTAGCAGGACAGATACGCAGTATTTT. Its protein is CSVPPPSRTDTQYF.

The rearrangement links TRBV11-2 to TRBJ1-4, with a weak D call TRBD1 (5 bases). The CDR3 sequence is 16 residues long. Germline lookup yields CDR1 SGHAT and CDR2 FQNNGV. Deletions cut 2 bases from V and 0 bases from J, with 10 bases between. CDR3 sequence reads: CASSLTGRSTNEKLFF. The CDR3 DNA is TGTGCCAGCAGCTTAACGGGACGGTCAACTAATGAAAAACTGTTTTTT. Combining the CDR3 with reference TRBV11-2 and TRBJ1-4 gives the whole variable domain EAGVAQSPRYKIIEKRQSVAFWCNPISGHATLYWYQQILGQGPKLLIQFQNNGVVDDSQLPKDRFSAERLKGVDSTLKIQPAKLEDSAVYLCASSLTGRSTNEKLFFGSGTQLSVL.

With regard to this clone: Because the CDR3's place on the DNA is in doubt, the DNA is left out and the CDR3 is given as listed by TCRdb. The CDR3 is CASSTSETGELFF. The chain recombines TRBV6-9 with TRBJ2-2; TRBD2 is taken as the D call from the table, unchecked against the DNA. Germline-derived CDR1 and CDR2 are MNHGY and SVAAGI. 13 amino acids form the CDR3, both terminal residues included.

CDR3 loop: CASQGAGQGEDGYTF. For the CDR3, the DNA is TGTGCCAGCCAGGGAGCCGGACAGGGGGAGGATGGCTACACCTTC. V is TRBV27 and J is TRBJ1-2; TRBD1 matches 10 bases. Per the germline V gene, CDR1 is MNHEY and CDR2 is SMNVEV (reference sequence). Trimming took 8 bases from V and 6 from J; bases not matched to a gene: 12. This CDR3 region has 15 residues.

The chain combines TRBV5-1 with TRBJ2-4, with D maybe TRBD2 (5 bases). The germline V gene has CDR1 SGHRS and CDR2 YFSETQ. The CDR3 covers 13 residues. Deletions cut 5 bases from V and 0 bases from J, with 6 bases between. The CDR3 is CASRAEAKNIQYF. CDR3 DNA: TGCGCCAGCAGAGCGGAAGCCAAAAACATTCAGTACTTC.

This clone was recorded a few times. CDR3 coding DNA: TGTGCCAGCAGCCGAAACAGGGGTCGAGGGACTGAAGCTTTCTTT. Translating gives CASSRNRGRGTEAFF. The rearrangement links TRBV14 to TRBJ1-1, with TRBD1 matching 7 bases. V trimming: 4 bases; J trimming: 5 bases; junction bases outside the gene matches: 10. This CDR3 contains 15 residues. Germline-derived CDR1 and CDR2 are SGHDN and FVKESK. Full variable domain (rest looked up from reference TRBV14 and TRBJ1-1): EAGVTQFPSHSVIEKGQTVTLRCDPISGHDNLYWYRRVMGKEIKFLLHFVKESKQDESGMPNNRFLAERTGGTYSTLKVQPAELEDSGVYFCASSRNRGRGTEAFFGQGTRLTVV.

The chain carries TRBV19 and TRBJ1-4; 9 bases agree with TRBD1. J was trimmed by 8 bases and V by 6 bases; bases with no gene match: 10. CDR1 and CDR2 from the germline V gene are LNHDA and SQIVND (reference sequence). The CDR3 spans 15 residues. The CDR3 DNA sequence: TGTGCCAGTAGGGACACCGGGACAGGGAGGGAAAAACTGTTTTTT. Protein sequence: CASRDTGTGREKLFF. The whole variable domain, filled in from reference TRBV19 and TRBJ1-4, reads DGGITQSPKYLFRKEGQNVTLSCEQNLNHDAMYWYRQDPGQGLRLIYYSQIVNDFQKGDIAEGYSVSREKKESFPLTVTSAQKNPTAFYLCASRDTGTGREKLFFGSGTQLSVL.

The V gene is TRBV20-1, the J gene TRBJ2-2; D call uncertain. The CDR3 covers 11 residues. Trimming stripped 5 bases from V and 1 base from J, with 2 bases between. Looked up from germline, CDR1 is DFQATT and CDR2 is SNEGSKA (reference sequence). The CDR3 bases are TGCAGTGCTCGGAACACCGGGGAGCTGTTTTTT. It encodes CSARNTGELFF.